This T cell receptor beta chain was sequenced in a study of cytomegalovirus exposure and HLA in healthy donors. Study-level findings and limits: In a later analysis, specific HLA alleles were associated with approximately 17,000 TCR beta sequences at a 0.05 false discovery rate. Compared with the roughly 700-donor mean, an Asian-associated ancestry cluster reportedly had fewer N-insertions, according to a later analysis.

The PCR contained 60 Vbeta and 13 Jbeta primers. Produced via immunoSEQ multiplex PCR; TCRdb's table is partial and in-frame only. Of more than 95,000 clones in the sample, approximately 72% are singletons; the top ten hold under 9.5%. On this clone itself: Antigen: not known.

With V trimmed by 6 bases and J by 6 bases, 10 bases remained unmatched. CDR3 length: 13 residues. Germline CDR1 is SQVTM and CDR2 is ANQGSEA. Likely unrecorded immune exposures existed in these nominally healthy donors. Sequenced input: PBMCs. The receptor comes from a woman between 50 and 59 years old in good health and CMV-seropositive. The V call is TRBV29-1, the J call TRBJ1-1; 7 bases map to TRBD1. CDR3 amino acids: CSVRGGDDAEAFF. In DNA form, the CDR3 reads TGCAGCGTCCGAGGGGGCGATGACGCTGAAGCTTTCTTT.